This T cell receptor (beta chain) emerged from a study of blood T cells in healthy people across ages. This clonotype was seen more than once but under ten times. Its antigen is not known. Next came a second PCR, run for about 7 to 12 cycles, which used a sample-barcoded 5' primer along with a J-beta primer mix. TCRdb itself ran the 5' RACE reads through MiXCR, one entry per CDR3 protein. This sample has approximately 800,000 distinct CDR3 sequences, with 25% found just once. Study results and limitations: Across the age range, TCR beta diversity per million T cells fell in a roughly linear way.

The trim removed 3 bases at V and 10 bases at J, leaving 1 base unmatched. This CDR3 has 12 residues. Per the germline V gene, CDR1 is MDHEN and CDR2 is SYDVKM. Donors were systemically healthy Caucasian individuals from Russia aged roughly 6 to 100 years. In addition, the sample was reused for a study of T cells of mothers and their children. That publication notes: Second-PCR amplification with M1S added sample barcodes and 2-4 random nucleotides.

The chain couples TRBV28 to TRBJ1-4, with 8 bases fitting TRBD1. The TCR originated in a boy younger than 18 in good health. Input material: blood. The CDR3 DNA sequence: TGTGCCAGCAGTTTTACAGGGGGAAAACTGTTTTTT. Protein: CASSFTGGKLFF.